One and the same sample provided the 26 T cell receptor beta chains below, sequenced in a study of T cells after yellow fever vaccination. TCRdb passed the 5' RACE reads through MiXCR, listing each CDR3 protein once. The sample consists of around 360,000 distinct CDR3 sequences, approximately 10% of them appearing once. Source: PBMCs, taken on the day of the first yellow fever vaccination. The origin of the receptors is a man aged 18 to 30 who received the YFV17D yellow fever vaccine.

CDR3 loop: CASSLAGRQGSIQYF. The CDR3 DNA reads as TGTGCCAGCAGCTTAGCTGGTCGGCAGGGAAGCATTCAGTACTTC. J is TRBJ2-4 and V is TRBV11-2; tentative D call: TRBD1 (5 bases). The CDR3 runs to 15 residues. Germline CDR1 SGHAT, CDR2 FQNNGV. The ends were cut back, 1 base at V and 9 bases at J, with 16 bases in the middle.

This clonotype was seen ten or more times. This sequence joins TRBV7-2 and TRBJ1-2; tentative D call: TRBD1 (5 bases). CDR1 and CDR2 from the germline V gene are SGHTA and FQGNSA. This CDR3 spans 14 amino acids. Trimming removed 1 base from V and 3 bases from J, with 9 bases in between. CDR3 in amino acids: CASSLVGGDYGYTF. Written as DNA, the CDR3 is TGTGCCAGCAGCTTAGTCGGGGGAGACTATGGCTACACCTTC. The entire variable domain, with the rest obtained from reference TRBV7-2 and TRBJ1-2, is as follows: GAGVSQSPSNKVTEKGKDVELRCDPISGHTALYWYRQSLGQGLEFLIYFQGNSAPDKSGLPSDRFSAERTGGSVSTLTIQRTQQEDSAVYLCASSLVGGDYGYTFGSGTRLTVV.

Worth noting for this clonotype: The CDR3 does not end in the conserved phenylalanine or tryptophan, so this is likely a read error. The V and J genes are TRBV9 and TRBJ2-3, with D perhaps matching TRBD2 (6 bases). The CDR3 consists of 18 residues. Germline V lookup: CDR1 SGDLS, CDR2 YYNGEE. Trimming shortened V by 0 bases and J by 0 bases, and 17 bases separated the two germline ends. CDR3 DNA sequence: TGTGCCAGCAGCGTAGTATCCCAGCGGCGGGGAAGCACAGATACGCAGTATTCT. Protein product: CASSVVSQRRGSTDTQYS.

The chain combines TRBV5-4 with TRBJ2-1; TRBD1 aligns across 9 bases. V shed 10 bases and J 7 bases; nucleotides not matched to a gene: 9. Per the germline V gene, CDR1 is SGHNT and CDR2 is YYREEE (reference sequence). This CDR3 region has 13 residues. The CDR3 DNA reads TGTGCCGGGGGAAAACAGGGGGCAAATGAGCAGTTCTTC. Translating it yields CAGGKQGANEQFF.

V usage is TRBV10-3 and J usage is TRBJ2-5; TRBD2 matches at 7 bases. V lost 0 bases, J lost 1 base, and 8 bases stayed unmatched. The CDR3 totals 17 residues. CDR1 and CDR2 from the germline V gene are ENHRY and SYGVKD. The chain's CDR3 is CAISESASGVSQETQYF. DNA for the CDR3: TGTGCCATCAGTGAGTCAGCAAGCGGGGTCAGCCAAGAGACCCAGTACTTC.

The V and J genes are TRBV12-3 or TRBV12-4 and TRBJ1-2, with D perhaps TRBD1 (6 bases). V was shortened by 6 bases and J by 8 bases, with 22 bases between the two germline ends. The CDR3 is 15 amino acids. DNA for the CDR3: TGTGCCAGCAGGCCCGGGTCACAGGGACTCCACGGCTACACCTTC. Its protein product is CASRPGSQGLHGYTF.

This rearrangement joins TRBV15 to TRBJ2-3, with 12 bases fitting TRBD1. The junction had 0 bases not matched to a gene; V was cut back by 1 base and J by 7 bases. The CDR3 is 14 residues long. Germline V lookup: CDR1 LNHNV, CDR2 YYDKDF (reference sequence). The CDR3 sequence is CATSRGDRGHTQYF. DNA of the CDR3: TGTGCCACCAGCAGAGGGGACAGGGGGCATACGCAGTATTTT.

The rearrangement uses TRBV29-1 and TRBJ2-2; 8 nucleotides agree with TRBD1. The CDR3 runs to 13 residues. In germline, CDR1 is SQVTM, CDR2 ANQGSEA. Trimming at V came to 7 bases and at J to 2 bases, leaving 3 bases not matched to a gene. The DNA for the CDR3 is TGCAGCGGTGGACAGGGCAACACCGGGGAGCTGTTTTTT. This gives the protein CSGGQGNTGELFF.

The V and J genes are TRBV7-3 and TRBJ2-2; D perhaps matches TRBD2 (6 bases). The CDR3 is 13 amino acids. The V end lost 5 bases, the J end lost 6 bases, and 10 bases lay between the germline ends. Germline assignment: CDR1 SGHTA and CDR2 FQGTGA. The CDR3 sequence: CASSPERAGELFF. CDR3 nucleotides: TGTGCCAGCAGCCCCGAGCGGGCCGGGGAGCTGTTTTTT.

In this sample, this clonotype turned up a few times. The chain employs TRBV27 and TRBJ2-1; the D call may be TRBD1 or TRBD2 (5 bases each). The V end lost 8 bases, the J end lost 10 bases, and 15 bases lay between the germline ends. This CDR3 region has 12 residues. Germline V gene data show CDR1 as MNHEY and CDR2 as SMNVEV (reference sequence). The CDR3: CASSSYGAEQFF. CDR3 nucleotide sequence: TGTGCCAGCTCCTCCTACGGGGCAGAGCAGTTCTTC.

This clonotype came up a few times. This rearrangement joins TRBV5-1 to TRBJ2-2; the match to TRBD2 covers 10 bases. CDR1 and CDR2 from the germline V gene are SGHRS and YFSETQ. This CDR3 spans 16 amino acids. The J segment lost 6 bases and the V segment lost 1 base, leaving 6 bases of the junction unmatched. CDR3 bases: TGCGCCAGCAGCTTGTTTGGGACTAGCGACCCCGGGGAGCTGTTTTTT. Its translation: CASSLFGTSDPGELFF.

Only a few counts were recorded for this clonotype. The genes are TRBV5-1 and TRBJ2-5, with 7 bases that match TRBD1. Germline CDR1 SGHRS, CDR2 YFSETQ. This CDR3 is built from 14 residues. V was clipped by 3 bases and J by 4 bases; unmatched bases: 6. For the CDR3, the DNA is TGCGCCAGCAGCTCCCCAGACAGGGCAGAGACCCAGTACTTC. It specifies CASSSPDRAETQYF.

V and J are TRBV27 and TRBJ2-1, with TRBD2 identical over 14 bases. This CDR3 region has 18 residues. The germline gives CDR1 MNHEY, CDR2 SMNVEV (reference sequence). Trimming at V came to 7 bases and at J to 0 bases, leaving 8 bases not matched to a gene. The CDR3 nucleotides read TGTGCCAGCACCACGGGGACTAGCGGGGGAAGCTCCTACAATGAGCAGTTCTTC. This encodes CASTTGTSGGSSYNEQFF.

This clonotype has ten or more counts. The chain recombines TRBV2 with TRBJ2-1; the D gene is possibly TRBD1 (6 bases). The CDR3 is 12 amino acids. Germline V gene data show CDR1 as SNHLY and CDR2 as FYNNEI. V lost 6 bases and J lost 9, with 12 bases in between. The CDR3 sequence is CASRDTGTEQFF. CDR3 in DNA: TGTGCCAGCAGGGACACAGGGACTGAGCAGTTCTTC.

The V gene is TRBV4-1, the J gene TRBJ2-7, with D possibly being TRBD2 (5 bases). V lost 1 base to trimming and J lost 2 bases, with 12 bases between them. CDR1 MGHRA and CDR2 YSYEKL come from the germline V gene. This CDR3 is built from 15 residues. DNA for the CDR3: TGCGCCAGCAGCCAAGGACGGGAAGCGGCCTACGAGCAGTACTTC. Translating gives CASSQGREAAYEQYF.

This clonotype was seen ten or more times. J is TRBJ2-7 and V is TRBV7-2; TRBD1 is a possible D gene (6 bases). CDR3 length: 13 residues. Germline-derived CDR1 and CDR2 are SGHTA and FQGNSA. V shed 5 bases and J shed 3 bases, with 11 bases lying between them. The chain's CDR3 is CASSRLGGYEQYF. The CDR3 DNA reads as TGTGCCAGCAGCCGTCTAGGGGGCTACGAGCAGTACTTC.

This clonotype was detected a few times. V and J are TRBV12-3 or TRBV12-4 and TRBJ2-2, with a weak D call TRBD1 (6 bases). Trimming stripped 10 bases from V and 4 bases from J, with 16 bases between. The CDR3 is 14 residues long. The CDR3 coding sequence is TGTGCCACCGCACGGGACATCCTCACCGGGGAGCTGTTTTTT. It encodes CATARDILTGELFF.

This rearrangement joins TRBV27 to TRBJ1-2; D perhaps matches TRBD1 (5 bases). V lost 5 bases and J lost 4, with 11 bases in between. The CDR3 has 13 residues. Germline assignment: CDR1 MNHEY and CDR2 SMNVEV (reference sequence). The CDR3 protein is CASSARTSYGYTF. Written as DNA, the CDR3 is TGTGCCAGCAGTGCCCGGACAAGCTATGGCTACACCTTC.

This clonotype was observed a few times. This rearrangement joins TRBV5-5 to TRBJ2-7, with TRBD1 matching 8 bases. Germline CDR1 and CDR2: SGHKS and YYEKEE (reference sequence). This CDR3 contains 14 residues. Trimming removed 4 bases from V and 3 bases from J; junction bases left unmatched: 6. As DNA, the CDR3 is TGTGCCAGCAGCGAAGGACAGGGAGGCTACGAGCAGTACTTC. Translation gives CASSEGQGGYEQYF. Complete variable domain (other parts from reference TRBV5-5 and TRBJ2-7): DAGVTQSPTHLIKTRGQQVTLRCSPISGHKSVSWYQQVLGQGPQFIFQYYEKEERGRGNFPDRFSARQFPNYSSELNVNALLLGDSALYLCASSEGQGGYEQYFGPGTRLTVT.

The V call is TRBV29-1, the J call TRBJ1-1; possibly TRBD1 for D (5 bases). The germline V and J ends were trimmed by 6 bases and 0 bases, with 14 bases remaining between them. The CDR3 totals 14 residues. CDR1 is SQVTM and CDR2 is ANQGSEA in the germline V gene. For the CDR3, the DNA is TGCAGCGTGGATCCGGGACGGCTGAACACTGAAGCTTTCTTT. It encodes CSVDPGRLNTEAFF.

This clonotype showed up many times. The chain couples TRBV6-2 or TRBV6-3 to TRBJ1-6; D unclear. The V end lost 2 bases, the J end lost 5 bases, and 13 bases lay between the germline ends. This CDR3 is 16 amino acids long. Germline lookup yields CDR1 MNHEY and CDR2 SVGEGT. CDR3 region: CASSYVGELNNSPLHF. CDR3 sequence (DNA): TGTGCCAGCAGTTACGTGGGAGAACTGAATAATTCACCCCTCCACTTT.

The rearrangement links TRBV12-3 or TRBV12-4 to TRBJ1-6; D unresolved. The CDR3 covers 14 residues. V was shortened by 0 bases and J by 6 bases, with 6 bases between the two germline ends. Here the CDR3 reads CASSLATANSPLHF. The CDR3 DNA follows: TGTGCCAGCAGTTTAGCGACGGCTAATTCACCCCTCCACTTT.

This clonotype occurred a few times. J is TRBJ2-1 and V is TRBV7-3; TRBD2 matches at 7 bases. After removal of 3 bases from V and 4 bases from J, the junction contained 12 bases not matched to a gene. This CDR3 spans 17 amino acids. Germline V gene data show CDR1 as SGHTA and CDR2 as FQGTGA. CDR3 residues: CASSFWASGESYNEQFF. The CDR3 DNA reads TGTGCCAGCAGCTTTTGGGCTAGCGGTGAATCTTACAATGAGCAGTTCTTC.

The sample holds a few counts of this clonotype. The chain has TRBV5-1 and TRBJ2-2; 8 nucleotides agree with TRBD2. This CDR3 has 16 amino acids. Looked up from germline, CDR1 is SGHRS and CDR2 is YFSETQ. The V gene end was trimmed by 6 bases and the J gene end by 2 bases; junction bases not matched to a gene: 9. Here the CDR3 DNA reads TGCGCCAGCACCCTAAGACTAGCGCGTAACACCGGGGAGCTGTTTTTT. It yields the protein CASTLRLARNTGELFF.

The chain employs TRBV6-1 and TRBJ2-2; D is undetermined. The CDR3 extends over 17 amino acids. Germline CDR1 and CDR2: MNHNS and SASEGT. V lost 0 bases and J 0 bases, leaving 11 bases between the germline ends. The chain's CDR3 is CASSEALLQSNTGELFF. The CDR3 DNA reads TGTGCCAGCAGTGAAGCGCTTCTCCAGTCGAACACCGGGGAGCTGTTTTTT.

V is TRBV29-1 and J is TRBJ2-2, with D possibly being TRBD1 or TRBD2 (7 bases each). Trimming took off 4 bases at V and 10 bases at J, with 16 bases between the two ends. The V gene's germline CDR1 is SQVTM and CDR2 ANQGSEA. This CDR3 is 13 amino acids long. The chain's CDR3 is CSVAGGGFEELFF. Here the CDR3 DNA reads TGCAGCGTTGCAGGGGGGGGTTTCGAGGAGCTGTTTTTT.